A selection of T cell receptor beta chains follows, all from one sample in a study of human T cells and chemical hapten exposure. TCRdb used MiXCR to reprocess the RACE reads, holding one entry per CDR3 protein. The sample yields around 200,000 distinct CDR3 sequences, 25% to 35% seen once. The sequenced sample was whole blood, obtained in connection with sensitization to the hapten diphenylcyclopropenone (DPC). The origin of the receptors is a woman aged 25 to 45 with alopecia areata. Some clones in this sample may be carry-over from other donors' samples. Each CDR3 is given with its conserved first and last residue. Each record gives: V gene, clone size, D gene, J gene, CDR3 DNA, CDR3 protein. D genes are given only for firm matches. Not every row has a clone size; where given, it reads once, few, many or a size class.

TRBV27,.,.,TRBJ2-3,TGTGCCAGCAGTTCCGATGATAGAGCGAGCACAGATACGCAGTATTTT,CASSSDDRASTDTQYF
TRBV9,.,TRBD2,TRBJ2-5,TGTGCCAGCAGCGTGGGACTAGCGGGAGGCTACCAAGAGACCCAGTACTTC,CASSVGLAGGYQETQYF
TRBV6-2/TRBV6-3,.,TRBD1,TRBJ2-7,TGTGCCAGCAGTGCCGGGACAGGGGCCTGGAACGAGCAGTACTTC,CASSAGTGAWNEQYF
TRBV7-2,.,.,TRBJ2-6,TGTGCCAGCAGCAGAACCCTCCATGGCTCTGGGGCCAACGTCCTGACTTTC,CASSRTLHGSGANVLTF
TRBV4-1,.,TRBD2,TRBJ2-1,TGCGCCAGCGGTCCCTCAGCGGGGGCAACCAACAATGAGCAGTTCTTC,CASGPSAGATNNEQFF
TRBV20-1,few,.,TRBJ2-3,TGCAGTGCGGTCGGTGTCGGGGGCCAGACAGATACGCAGTATTTT,CSAVGVGGQTDTQYF
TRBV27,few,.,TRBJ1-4,TGTGCCAGCAGTCCCCGAGGGGCTTCTAATGAAAAACTGTTTTTT,CASSPRGASNEKLFF
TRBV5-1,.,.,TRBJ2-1,TGCGCCAGCAGCTTGGATCGGAATGAGCAGTTCTTC,CASSLDRNEQFF
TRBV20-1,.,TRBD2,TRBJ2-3,TGCAGTGCTAGAGATTCCCGCAGCGGGGGGACAGATACGCAGTATTTT,CSARDSRSGGTDTQYF
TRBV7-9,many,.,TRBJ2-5,TGTGCCAGCAGCTTAGGGGCTGACGGGACCCAGTACTTC,CASSLGADGTQYF
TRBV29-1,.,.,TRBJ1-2,TGCAGCGTTGACAGCCCCGGCGTTGGCTACACCTTC,CSVDSPGVGYTF
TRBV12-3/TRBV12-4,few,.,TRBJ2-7,TGTGCCAGCAGTTTCGACGGTTCCTACGAGCAGTACTTC,CASSFDGSYEQYF
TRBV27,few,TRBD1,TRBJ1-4,TGTGCCAGCAGTCCCCGGGACAGGGCTGAAAAACTGTTTTTT,CASSPRDRAEKLFF
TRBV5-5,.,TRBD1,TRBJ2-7,TGTGCCAGCAGCTCAGGGGGACGGTACGAGCAGTACTTC,CASSSGGRYEQYF
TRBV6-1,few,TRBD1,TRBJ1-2,TGTGCCAGCAGTGGAAGGACAGGGAACTATGGCTACACCTTC,CASSGRTGNYGYTF
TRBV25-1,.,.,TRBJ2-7,TGTGCCAGCAGTGAGGGGGCTCGGTACGAGCAGTACTTC,CASSEGARYEQYF
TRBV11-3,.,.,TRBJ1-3,TGTGCCAGCAGCCCAGGGACCCCTGGGTTGTCTGGAAACACCATATATTTT,CASSPGTPGLSGNTIYF
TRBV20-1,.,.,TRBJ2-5,TGCAGTGCTAGAGTTCAGAACCAAGAGACCCAGTACTTC,CSARVQNQETQYF
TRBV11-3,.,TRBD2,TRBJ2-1,TGTGCCAGCAGCCAAAGAGCTGGGCGGGGGGGGAACAATGAGCAGTTCTTC,CASSQRAGRGGNNEQFF
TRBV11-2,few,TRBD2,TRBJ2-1,TGTGCCAGCAGCTTGTCCGGGACTAGCGTATACAATGAGCAGTTCTTC,CASSLSGTSVYNEQFF
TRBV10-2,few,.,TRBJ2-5,TGCGCCAGCAGCGAAGCTAGTAGGCGAGTTAGAGGAGAGACCCAGTACTTC,CASSEASRRVRGETQYF
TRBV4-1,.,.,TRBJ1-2,TGCGCCAGCAGCCAAGAGGCTTACGTCCACTATGGCTACACCTTC,CASSQEAYVHYGYTF
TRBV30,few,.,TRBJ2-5,TGTGCCTGGAGTGCAGGACTCCACAAGACCCAGTACTTC,CAWSAGLHKTQYF
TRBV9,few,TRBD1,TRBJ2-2,TGTGCCAGCAGCGTACCGGGACAGGCGAACACCGGGGAGCTGTTTTTT,CASSVPGQANTGELFF
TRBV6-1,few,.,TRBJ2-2,TGTGCCAGCAGCCTGTGGACTGTGAACACCGGGGAGCTGTTTTTT,CASSLWTVNTGELFF
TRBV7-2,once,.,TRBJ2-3,TGTGCCAGCAGCTTGAACCCGGGAGATACGCAGTATTTT,CASSLNPGDTQYF
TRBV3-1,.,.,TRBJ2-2,TGTGCCAGCAGCCAAGCGTACAGCACCGAGAACACCGGGGAGCTGTTTTTT,CASSQAYSTENTGELFF
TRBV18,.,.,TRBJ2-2,TGTGCCAGCTCACAGAACGTAGCGAACACCGGGGAGCTGTTTTTT,CASSQNVANTGELFF
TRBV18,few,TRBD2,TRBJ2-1,TGTGCCAGCTCCCGGGACCGGACTAGCTCCTACAATGAGCAGTTCTTC,CASSRDRTSSYNEQFF
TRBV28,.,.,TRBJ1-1,TGTGCCAGCAGTTTTGATGGGTTTAGCGCTTTCTTT,CASSFDGFSAFF
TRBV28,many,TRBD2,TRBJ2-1,TGTGCCAGCAGCTTAACTAGCGGGGGGGCGAATGAGCAGTTCTTC,CASSLTSGGANEQFF
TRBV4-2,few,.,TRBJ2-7,TGTGCCAGCAGCGACCCCCTAGGGGGGGGCGCCCACGAGCAGTACTTC,CASSDPLGGGAHEQYF
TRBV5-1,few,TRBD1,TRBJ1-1,TGCGCCAGCAGCTTGGCCGGGACAGGGGACACTGAAGCTTTCTTT,CASSLAGTGDTEAFF
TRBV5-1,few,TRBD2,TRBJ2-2,TGCGCCAGCAGCTCGCATAGCGGGGGGTACACCGGGGAGCTGTTTTTT,CASSSHSGGYTGELFF
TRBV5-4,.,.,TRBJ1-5,TGTGCCAGCAGCGTGGGACCGCAAACTAGCAATCAGCCCCAGCATTTT,CASSVGPQTSNQPQHF
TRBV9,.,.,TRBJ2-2,TGTGCCAGCAGCGGCGGAGCTAGGGGGGAGCTGTTTTTT,CASSGGARGELFF
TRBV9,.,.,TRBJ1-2,TGTGCCAGCAGCGTAGATTTACAGGGAGATGGCTACACCTTC,CASSVDLQGDGYTF
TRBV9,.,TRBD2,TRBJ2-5,TGTGCCAGCAGCGTGGGGACTAGCGGGCCACAAGAGACCCAGTACTTC,CASSVGTSGPQETQYF
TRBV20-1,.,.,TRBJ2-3,TGCAGTGCTGATAGCCCTTACACAGATACGCAGTATTTT,CSADSPYTDTQYF
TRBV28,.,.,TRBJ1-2,TGTGCCAGCATTCCGGCGGGGGGAAGTAACTATGGCTACACCTTC,CASIPAGGSNYGYTF
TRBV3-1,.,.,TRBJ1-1,TGTGCCAGCAGCCCCCCGGAGGGGGGGAACACTGAAGCTTTCTTT,CASSPPEGGNTEAFF
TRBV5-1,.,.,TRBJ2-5,TGCGCCAGCAGCTTCCAGGGGAACGCTGTAGAGACCCAGTACTTC,CASSFQGNAVETQYF
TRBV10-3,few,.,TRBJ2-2,TGTGCCATCTGGGAAGGTAACACCGGGGAGCTGTTTTTT,CAIWEGNTGELFF
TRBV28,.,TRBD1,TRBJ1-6,TGTGCCAGCAGTTCCCCTCGAGGACAGGGAAGGAGTTCACCCCTCCACTTT,CASSSPRGQGRSSPLHF
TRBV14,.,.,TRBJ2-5,TGTGCCAGCAGCCAATTCCAAGAGACCCAGTACTTC,CASSQFQETQYF
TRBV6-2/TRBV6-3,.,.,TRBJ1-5,TGTGCCAGCAGTTTCGACAGTTCCCCTCAGCCCCAGCATTTT,CASSFDSSPQPQHF
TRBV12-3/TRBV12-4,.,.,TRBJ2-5,TGTGCCAGCAGTGCCAACGGGGGACCCCAGGAGACCCAGTACTTC,CASSANGGPQETQYF
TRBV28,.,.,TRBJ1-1,TGTGCCAGCATCACGGGCCAGGCAGGGGACACTGAAGCTTTCTTT,CASITGQAGDTEAFF
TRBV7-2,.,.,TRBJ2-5,TGTGCCAGCAGCTTTGAGTTCCAAGAGACCCAGTACTTC,CASSFEFQETQYF